This TCR beta chain was identified in a study of CD8 T cells in ankylosing spondylitis. Findings and caveats of the study: Disease-linked clones reportedly showed significant enrichment in matched ankylosing spondylitis synovial fluid. Certain motif variants had earlier been reported in reactive arthritis synovial fluid and blood. Peripheral blood held disease-linked clones only at relatively low frequency, and these were CD8+.

This CDR3 has 14 amino acids. Germline assignment: CDR1 MNHNS and CDR2 SASEGT. Trimming took 6 bases from V and 3 from J; bases not matched to a gene: 5. This clonotype came up many times. Its antigen is currently unknown. Quantitative 5'-RACE with molecular barcodes produced the TCR beta libraries. TCRdb analysed the 5' RACE reads with MiXCR anew, one entry per CDR3 protein. The table records about 120,000 distinct CDR3 sequences, about an eighth of them present only once. The receptor was derived from a female donor with ankylosing spondylitis or in good health (not recorded which). V gene TRBV6-1 combines with J gene TRBJ2-3, with 8 nucleotides matching TRBD1. The material sequenced was blood, either unsorted or a sorted T cell fraction (not recorded which). The CDR3 sequence is CASRSDRGTDTQYF. CDR3 nucleotides: TGTGCCAGCAGATCCGACAGGGGAACAGATACGCAGTATTTT.